This TCR beta chain derives from a study of T cell clusters in autoimmune cytopenias. The CDR3 consists of 14 residues. Germline V gives CDR1 GTSNPN, CDR2 SVGIG (reference sequence). TRB amplification used approximately 250 ng of peripheral blood genomic DNA. TRB rearrangements were amplified by touch-down multiplex PCR with mixed TRB-A/B primers. TCRdb re-called the multiplex PCR reads and gives one entry per CDR3 protein, without DNA. This sample's table reports about 6,100 distinct CDR3 sequences. Study-level findings and limits: Primary autoimmune cytopenia patients appeared to lack physiological T cell clusters present in healthy donors. TRB repertoire shifts in secondary cytopenia and chronic lymphocytic leukemia mostly reflected lymphoma, not autoimmunity.

Its frequency marks this clonotype as medium-sized. The antigen is undetermined. The same specimen was also included in a second study, on T cell repertoires in aging, cancer and after chemotherapy. This second study notes: Age-matched healthy donors had significantly more diverse, less clonal blood TCR repertoires than untreated cancer patients.

Material: peripheral blood. The clonotype comes from a human donor in good health. V is TRBV30 and J is TRBJ2-3. CDR3 region: CAWSVLAGVDTQYF.